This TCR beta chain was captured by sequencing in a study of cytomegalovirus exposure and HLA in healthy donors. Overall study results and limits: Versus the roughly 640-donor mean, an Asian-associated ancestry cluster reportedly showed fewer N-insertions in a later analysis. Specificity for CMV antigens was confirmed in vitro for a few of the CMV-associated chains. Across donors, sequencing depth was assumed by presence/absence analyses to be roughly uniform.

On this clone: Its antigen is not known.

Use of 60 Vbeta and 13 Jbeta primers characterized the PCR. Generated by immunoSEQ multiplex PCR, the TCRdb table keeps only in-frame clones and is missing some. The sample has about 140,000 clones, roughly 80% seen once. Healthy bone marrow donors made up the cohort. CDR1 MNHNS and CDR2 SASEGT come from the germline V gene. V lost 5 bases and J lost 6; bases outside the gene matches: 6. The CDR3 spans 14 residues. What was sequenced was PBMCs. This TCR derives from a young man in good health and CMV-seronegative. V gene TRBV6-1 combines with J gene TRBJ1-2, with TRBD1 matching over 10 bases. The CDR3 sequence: CASSRTGQGNGYTF. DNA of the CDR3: TGTGCCAGCAGTAGGACGGGACAGGGGAATGGCTACACCTTC.